This T cell receptor beta chain was profiled in a study of blood T cell repertoires in COVID-19. V trimming: 2 bases; J trimming: 7 bases; junction bases outside the gene matches: 8. This CDR3 is built from 14 residues. The germline gives CDR1 MNHEY, CDR2 SMNVEV (reference sequence). Clones were sequenced by immunoSEQ multiplex PCR, and TCRdb holds only the in-frame ones, with some missing. The sample contains hundreds of thousands of clones, roughly four fifths of which appear only once. Seattle patient enrollment occurred during active infection, with longitudinal follow-up thereafter. This chain joins TRBV27 and TRBJ2-7; 7 positions agree with TRBD2. The sample was peripheral blood. The clonotype comes from an elderly woman with COVID-19, enrolled during active disease. This chain's CDR3 is CASSLIGSGGEQYF. The CDR3, as DNA: TGTGCCAGCAGTTTAATCGGCTCCGGGGGGGAGCAGTACTTC.